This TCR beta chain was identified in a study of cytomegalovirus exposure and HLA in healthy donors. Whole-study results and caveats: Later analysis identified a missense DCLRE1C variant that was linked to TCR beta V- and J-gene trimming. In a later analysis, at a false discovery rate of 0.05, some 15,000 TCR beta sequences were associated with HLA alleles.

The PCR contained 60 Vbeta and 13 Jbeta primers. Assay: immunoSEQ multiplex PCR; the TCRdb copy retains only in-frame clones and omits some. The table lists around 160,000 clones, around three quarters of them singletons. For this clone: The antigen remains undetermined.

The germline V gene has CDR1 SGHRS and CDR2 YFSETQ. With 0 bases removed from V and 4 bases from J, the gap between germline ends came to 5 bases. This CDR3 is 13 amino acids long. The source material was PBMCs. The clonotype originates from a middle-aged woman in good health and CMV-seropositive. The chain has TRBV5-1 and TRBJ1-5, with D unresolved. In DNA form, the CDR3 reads TGCGCCAGCAGCTTGGACATTAATCAGCCCCAGCATTTT. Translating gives CASSLDINQPQHF.